The TCR beta chain under discussion was sequenced for a study of T cell repertoires in cytomegalovirus infection. In the study overall: Alongside well-studied HLA-B-restricted CMV epitopes, recently identified HLA-C-restricted CMV epitopes were also used. Public TCR beta signatures indicated both CMV infection and matching HLA type. Whole-study results and caveats: HLA-C-restricted CMV-specific TCR beta clonotypes were dominant in the ex vivo response.

Germline V gene lookup returns CDR1 SGHVS and CDR2 FNYEAQ. Germline trimming cut 4 bases from V and 4 bases from J; bases unmatched to any gene: 10. CDR3 length: 17 amino acids. This clonotype was counted only a few times. Its antigen is unidentified. TCRdb reprocessed the reads with MiXCR, giving one entry per CDR3 protein. The table includes hundreds of thousands of distinct CDR3 sequences, roughly a third detected once. The rearrangement links TRBV7-6 to TRBJ2-3; 11 positions match TRBD2. The receptor's source is a human donor in good health (CMV status not recorded). Some clones in this sample may be carry-over from other donors' samples. Here the sequenced sample was cultured PBMCs, taken from culture after CMV antigen stimulation. In DNA, the CDR3 is TGTGCCAGCAGCTCTACCTTAGCGGGAGGGCCTTCAGATACGCAGTATTTT. Its translation: CASSSTLAGGPSDTQYF.